The following is a TCR beta chain sequence with its context. Per patient, between 1 and 8 samples were collected at pretreatment and on-treatment time points. This sample is part of a study of PD-L1 blockade in urothelial cancer. For the study at large: Most of the roughly 29 patients were men whose urothelial cancer was bladder-origin.

The germline V gene encodes CDR1 GTSNPN and CDR2 SVGIG (reference sequence). The CDR3 is 15 amino acids. V shed 1 base and J shed 2 bases, with 14 bases lying between them. Clones were sequenced by immunoSEQ multiplex PCR, and TCRdb holds only the in-frame ones, with some missing. The sample has 85,000 to 100,000 clones, roughly 90% seen once. This sequence joins TRBV30 and TRBJ1-2; the D gene is possibly TRBD1 (5 bases). The starting material was PBMCs, obtained around atezolizumab (anti-PD-L1) treatment. The source is a man aged 55 to 69 with urothelial cancer. CDR3 nucleotide sequence: TGTGCCTGGAGTGAAAAGGGGAATTGGAACTATGGCTACACCTTC. Encoded protein: CAWSEKGNWNYGYTF.